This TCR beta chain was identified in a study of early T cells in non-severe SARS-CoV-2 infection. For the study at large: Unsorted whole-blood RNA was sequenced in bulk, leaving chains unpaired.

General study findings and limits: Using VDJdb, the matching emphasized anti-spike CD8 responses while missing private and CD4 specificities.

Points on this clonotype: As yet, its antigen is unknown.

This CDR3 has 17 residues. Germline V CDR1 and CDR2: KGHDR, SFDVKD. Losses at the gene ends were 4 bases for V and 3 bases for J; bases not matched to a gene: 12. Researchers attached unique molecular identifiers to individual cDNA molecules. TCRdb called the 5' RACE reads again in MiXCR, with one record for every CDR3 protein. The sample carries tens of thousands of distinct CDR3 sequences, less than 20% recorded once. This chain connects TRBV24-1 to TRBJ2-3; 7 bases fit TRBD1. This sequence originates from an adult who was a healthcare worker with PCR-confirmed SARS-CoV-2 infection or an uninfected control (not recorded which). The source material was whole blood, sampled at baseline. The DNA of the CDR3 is TGTGCCACCAGTGACCCTCGACAGGGAACGGGAACAGATACGCAGTATTTT. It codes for CATSDPRQGTGTDTQYF.